This passage covers 16 T cell receptor beta chains from one sample sequenced in a study of T cell responses to AZD1222 COVID-19 vaccine. Data came from immunoSEQ multiplex PCR; TCRdb stores just in-frame clones and leaves some out. The data show 150,000 to 200,000 clones, with roughly 92% seen just once and 2.3% held by the top ten. The sequences come from peripheral blood, collected on day 0 of AZD1222 vaccination. The source is an adult in good health.

This clone was observed a single time. The rearrangement uses TRBV11-3 and TRBJ2-1; 7 nucleotides line up with TRBD1. Trimming cost V 4 bases and J 2 bases; bases outside gene matches: 5. Germline V lookup: CDR1 SGHNT, CDR2 YENEEA. The CDR3 is 15 amino acids. This CDR3 is CASSSTGFTYNEQFF. DNA for the CDR3: TGTGCCAGCAGCTCGACAGGGTTCACCTACAATGAGCAGTTCTTC.

This rearrangement joins TRBV5-4 to TRBJ2-3; the match to TRBD2 covers 10 bases. This CDR3 comprises 17 residues. Germline V gives CDR1 SGHNT, CDR2 YYREEE (reference sequence). V lost 0 bases to trimming and J lost 7 bases; unmatched junction nucleotides: 11. CDR3 in amino acids: CASSLELAGDLPNTQYF. CDR3 in DNA: TGTGCCAGCAGCTTGGAGCTAGCGGGGGACCTACCGAATACGCAGTATTTT.

The rearrangement uses TRBV7-8 and TRBJ2-1, with D possibly matching TRBD2 (5 bases). Germline CDR1 reads SGHVS; CDR2 reads FQNEAQ. The V gene lost 10 bases and the J gene lost 0 bases, with 10 bases spanning the gap. The CDR3 has 13 residues. The chain's CDR3 is CATIARSYNEQFF. The CDR3 DNA reads as TGTGCCACCATAGCGCGCTCCTACAATGAGCAGTTCTTC.

This clone was seen a single time. The V and J genes are TRBV10-2 and TRBJ2-7, with 10 bases that match TRBD1. This CDR3 is 15 amino acids long. With V trimmed by 8 bases and J by 2 bases, 9 bases remained unmatched. Germline CDR1 and CDR2: WSHSY and SAAADI. This CDR3 is CASRRDRGETYEQYF. In DNA form, the CDR3 reads TGCGCCAGCCGCCGGGACAGGGGTGAAACCTACGAGCAGTACTTC.

This clone was picked up one time. The chain recombines TRBV29-1 with TRBJ2-1; possibly TRBD2 for D (6 bases). This CDR3 is 12 amino acids long. Germline CDR1 and CDR2: SQVTM and ANQGSEA. Trimming removed 8 bases at V and 4 bases at J, with 12 bases between. CDR3 coding DNA: TGCAGCATTAGCGGAAGATACAATGAGCAGTTCTTC. Translation gives CSISGRYNEQFF.

The chain has TRBV10-3 and TRBJ2-3; TRBD2 aligns across 8 bases. The CDR3 runs to 13 residues. The V gene end was trimmed by 7 bases and the J gene end by 2 bases; junction bases not matched to a gene: 2. Germline lookup yields CDR1 ENHRY and CDR2 SYGVKD. The DNA of the CDR3 is TGTGCCATCACAGCGGGGGTCACAGATACGCAGTATTTT. Its translation: CAITAGVTDTQYF.

The CDR3, as DNA: TGCGCCAGCAGCTCTCAGGATTCGAATAATTCACCCCTCCACTTT. Translation: CASSSQDSNNSPLHF. The chain uses TRBV5-1 and TRBJ1-6; D gene unclear. Germline CDR1 SGHRS, CDR2 YFSETQ. The V and J ends lost 3 bases and 5 bases respectively, with 12 bases between them. The length of the CDR3 is 15 residues.

Comments on this clone: A clone one base away is much larger, so this may be a read error. The chain joins TRBV14 to TRBJ2-3; 12 bases line up with TRBD2. Trimming at V came to 1 base and at J to 4 bases, leaving 0 bases not matched to a gene. CDR3 size: 15 residues. Germline-derived CDR1 and CDR2 are SGHDN and FVKESK. The CDR3 bases are TGTGCCAGCAGCCAAGGACTAGCGGGAGCAGATACGCAGTATTTT. Amino acid sequence: CASSQGLAGADTQYF. Full variable domain (rest looked up from reference TRBV14 and TRBJ2-3): EAGVTQFPSHSVIEKGQTVTLRCDPISGHDNLYWYRRVMGKEIKFLLHFVKESKQDESGMPNNRFLAERTGGTYSTLKVQPAELEDSGVYFCASSQGLAGADTQYFGPGTRLTVL.

The chain uses TRBV4-1 and TRBJ2-7; D is perhaps TRBD1 (6 bases). V lost 0 bases to trimming and J lost 6 bases, with 21 bases between them. The CDR3 runs 17 residues. The germline V gene has CDR1 MGHRA and CDR2 YSYEKL. For the CDR3, the DNA is TGCGCCAGCAGCCAAGATTTTATGGGCAGGGGTCTCCTCGAGCAGTACTTC. As protein: CASSQDFMGRGLLEQYF.

This chain uses TRBV19 with TRBJ2-4; 10 bases match TRBD1. The germline V gene has CDR1 LNHDA and CDR2 SQIVND (reference sequence). CDR3 size: 14 residues. Losses at the gene ends were 3 bases for V and 15 bases for J; bases not matched to a gene: 11. CDR3 region: CASSISGQGGVWYF. DNA for the CDR3: TGTGCCAGTAGTATCTCCGGACAGGGGGGAGTTTGGTACTTC.

The gene calls are TRBV19 and TRBJ1-5, with D perhaps matching TRBD1 (5 bases). V shed 3 bases and J shed 1 base, with 13 bases lying between them. Germline loops: CDR1 LNHDA, CDR2 SQIVND (reference sequence). This CDR3 is built from 16 residues. DNA for the CDR3: TGTGCCAGTAGTATTAGTGGAGGGGTGAGCAATCAGCCCCAGCATTTT. Its translation: CASSISGGVSNQPQHF.

The chain joins TRBV28 to TRBJ2-1; no clear D gene. The germline V gene encodes CDR1 MDHEN and CDR2 SYDVKM. V was clipped by 6 bases and J by 9 bases, with 12 bases between them. There are 12 residues in the CDR3. The CDR3 is CASRDQSGEQFF. As DNA, the CDR3 is TGTGCCAGCAGGGACCAGAGTGGTGAGCAGTTCTTC.

The chain is built from TRBV6-5 and TRBJ2-3; a possible D gene is TRBD2 (6 bases). The CDR3 spans 13 residues. V lost 7 bases to trimming and J lost 1 base, with 9 bases between them. Germline CDR1 MNHEY, CDR2 SVGAGI. DNA for the CDR3: TGTGCCAGCACGGAGGGCGGCACAGATACGCAGTATTTT. Residues: CASTEGGTDTQYF.

The V gene is TRBV5-4, the J gene TRBJ1-1, with 7 bases identical to TRBD1. The trim removed 5 bases at V and 2 bases at J, leaving 9 bases unmatched. The length of the CDR3 is 15 residues. CDR1 is SGHNT, CDR2 YYREEE, per germline (reference sequence). CDR3 DNA: TGTGCCAGCAGTTCCGCGGGACAGACTAACACTGAAGCTTTCTTT. It translates to CASSSAGQTNTEAFF.

DNA of the CDR3: TGCGCCAGCAGCCGAGTAGCGGGGGAGTACCAAGAGACCCAGTACTTC. Its protein product is CASSRVAGEYQETQYF. The gene calls are TRBV4-1 and TRBJ2-5; 9 bases map to TRBD2. V trimming: 4 bases; J trimming: 0 bases; junction bases outside the gene matches: 6. Germline V gene lookup returns CDR1 MGHRA and CDR2 YSYEKL. CDR3 length: 16 amino acids.

The V and J genes are TRBV18 and TRBJ1-1; D not resolved. Trimming shortened V by 1 base and J by 0 bases, and 6 bases separated the two germline ends. CDR3 size: 14 residues. Germline values: CDR1 KGHSH, CDR2 LQKENI. CDR3 sequence reads: CASSPRLVNTEAFF. The CDR3, as DNA: TGTGCCAGCTCACCACGTTTGGTGAACACTGAAGCTTTCTTT.